This is a list of T cell receptor beta chains from one sample in a study of tumor-infiltrating lymphocytes in primary liver carcinoma. MiXCR was run by TCRdb on the multiplex PCR reads, yielding one entry per CDR3 protein. The table has 80,000 to 100,000 distinct CDR3 sequences, roughly 70% seen once. Sequencing was carried out using tumor-adjacent normal liver tissue. These receptors were collected from a man between 40 and 49 years old with primary liver carcinoma and hepatitis B virus infection. Each CDR3 is given with its conserved first and last residue. Each record gives: CDR3 protein, CDR3 DNA, V gene, J gene, D gene, clone size. D genes are given only for firm matches. The size field is filled for only some rows; it gives once, few, many or a size class.

CDR3aa: CASRFSSTDTQYF
CDR3nt: TGTGCCAGCAGATTTTCTAGCACAGATACGCAGTATTTT
v_gene: TRBV14
j_gene: TRBJ2-3
d_gene: .
abundance: many

CDR3aa: CASSESLDSYGYTF
CDR3nt: TGTGCCAGCAGTGAATCGCTGGACAGCTATGGCTACACCTTC
v_gene: TRBV6-1
j_gene: TRBJ1-2
d_gene: .
abundance: many

CDR3aa: CASSTGTGREQYF
CDR3nt: TGTGCCAGCAGCACCGGGACAGGGCGGGAGCAGTACTTC
v_gene: TRBV11-2
j_gene: TRBJ2-7
d_gene: TRBD1
abundance: medium-sized

CDR3aa: CASTLGGGPPAKNILYF
CDR3nt: TGTGCCAGCACCTTAGGGGGCGGCCCCCCGGCCAAAAACATTCTGTACTTC
v_gene: TRBV11-2
j_gene: TRBJ2-4
d_gene: TRBD1
abundance: once

CDR3aa: CASSLPTSGTVEQYF
CDR3nt: TGTGCCAGCAGCTTACCGACTAGCGGGACTGTCGAGCAGTACTTC
v_gene: TRBV5-5
j_gene: TRBJ2-7
d_gene: TRBD2
abundance: .

CDR3aa: CASYLGGGSFDVTSSSTDTQYF
CDR3nt: TGTGCCAGCTATTTGGGAGGTGGCAGTTTCGATGTGACGTCGTCTAGCACAGATACGCAGTATTTT
v_gene: TRBV11-1
j_gene: TRBJ2-3
d_gene: .
abundance: .

CDR3aa: CAISSPGQGLNNSPLHF
CDR3nt: TGTGCCATCAGTTCTCCGGGACAAGGACTTAATAATTCACCCCTCCACTTT
v_gene: TRBV10-3
j_gene: TRBJ1-6
d_gene: .
abundance: many

CDR3aa: CASSYSPGTGGEKLFF
CDR3nt: TGTGCCAGCAGTTACTCGCCCGGGACAGGGGGTGAAAAACTGTTTTTT
v_gene: TRBV6-5
j_gene: TRBJ1-4
d_gene: TRBD1
abundance: many

CDR3aa: CASSHGTGDYFSTDTQYF
CDR3nt: TGCGCCAGCAGCCACGGGACAGGGGACTACTTTAGCACAGATACGCAGTATTTT
v_gene: TRBV5-1
j_gene: TRBJ2-3
d_gene: TRBD1
abundance: few

CDR3aa: CASLKRGNTDTHYF
CDR3nt: TGTGCCTCACTGAAGCGGGGCAACACAGATACGCACTATTTT
v_gene: TRBV11-2
j_gene: TRBJ2-3
d_gene: TRBD2
abundance: .

CDR3aa: CASSSSNYEGELFF
CDR3nt: TGTGCCAGCAGCTCAAGCAACTACGAGGGGGAGCTGTTTTTT
v_gene: TRBV11-2
j_gene: TRBJ2-2
d_gene: .
abundance: many

CDR3aa: CASSHEGAGVLGTEAFF
CDR3nt: TGTGCCAGCAGCCATGAGGGGGCAGGGGTTTTAGGCACTGAAGCTTTCTTT
v_gene: TRBV5-6
j_gene: TRBJ1-1
d_gene: TRBD1
abundance: .

CDR3aa: CASSLGGTSGSEQYF
CDR3nt: TGTGCCAGCAGCTTAGGAGGGACTAGCGGGAGCGAGCAGTACTTC
v_gene: TRBV7-9
j_gene: TRBJ2-7
d_gene: TRBD2
abundance: many

CDR3aa: CASSLERGYNEQFF
CDR3nt: TGTGCCAGCAGCTTAGAGCGAGGCTACAATGAGCAGTTCTTC
v_gene: TRBV11-2
j_gene: TRBJ2-1
d_gene: .
abundance: medium-sized

CDR3aa: CASSFTVGDEQYF
CDR3nt: TGCGCCAGCAGCTTCACAGTGGGAGACGAGCAGTACTTC
v_gene: TRBV5-1
j_gene: TRBJ2-7
d_gene: .
abundance: .

CDR3aa: CASSCGTPRYQETQYF
CDR3nt: TGTGCCAGCAGTTGCGGGACACCGAGGTACCAAGAGACCCAGTACTTC
v_gene: TRBV6-5
j_gene: TRBJ2-5
d_gene: .
abundance: .

CDR3aa: CASSSWGRDIQYF
CDR3nt: TGTGCCAGCAGCTCCTGGGGACGGGACATTCAGTACTTT
v_gene: TRBV11-1
j_gene: TRBJ2-4
d_gene: .
abundance: .

CDR3aa: CASIKAGALGETQYF
CDR3nt: TGTGCCAGCATCAAGGCCGGGGCTCTTGGAGAGACCCAGTACTTC
v_gene: TRBV28
j_gene: TRBJ2-5
d_gene: .
abundance: .

CDR3aa: CASNRRDLQETQYF
CDR3nt: TGTGCCAGCAACCGGCGGGACTTACAAGAGACCCAGTACTTC
v_gene: TRBV11-2
j_gene: TRBJ2-5
d_gene: .
abundance: .

CDR3aa: CASSRADTMNTEAFF
CDR3nt: TGCGCCAGCAGCCGAGCGGACACCATGAACACCGAAGCTTTCTTT
v_gene: TRBV4-1
j_gene: TRBJ1-1
d_gene: .
abundance: .

CDR3aa: CASSSAAAGANAGELFF
CDR3nt: TGTGCCAGCAGCTCGGCCGCAGCGGGCGCAAACGCCGGGGAGCTGTTTTTT
v_gene: TRBV5-5
j_gene: TRBJ2-2
d_gene: .
abundance: .

CDR3aa: CASCLGTAGEQCF
CDR3nt: TGTGCCAGCTGTTTGGGGACGGCGGGAGAGCAGTGCTTC
v_gene: TRBV28
j_gene: TRBJ2-7
d_gene: TRBD2
abundance: once

CDR3aa: CASSQEPSGADTQYF
CDR3nt: TGCGCCAGCAGCCAAGAGCCTAGCGGTGCAGATACGCAGTACTTT
v_gene: TRBV4-1
j_gene: TRBJ2-3
d_gene: TRBD2
abundance: .

CDR3aa: CASSFTGIPYNEQFF
CDR3nt: TGTGCCAGCAGCTTTACAGGGATCCCCTACAATGAGCAGTTCTTC
v_gene: TRBV13
j_gene: TRBJ2-1
d_gene: .
abundance: many

CDR3aa: CARSLETVGANVLTF
CDR3nt: TGTGCCAGAAGCCTCGAGACAGTTGGGGCCAACGTCCTGACTTTC
v_gene: TRBV11-2
j_gene: TRBJ2-6
d_gene: .
abundance: .

CDR3aa: CASSLIDGACERYF
CDR3nt: TGTGCCAGCAGCTTAATCGACGGAGCCTGCGAGCGATACTTC
v_gene: TRBV11-2
j_gene: TRBJ2-7
d_gene: .
abundance: .

CDR3aa: CASSESGSSYEQYF
CDR3nt: TGTGCCAGCAGTGAAAGCGGGAGCTCCTACGAGCAGTACTTC
v_gene: TRBV6-1
j_gene: TRBJ2-7
d_gene: TRBD2
abundance: many

CDR3aa: CASSLAPRTGGIYEQYF
CDR3nt: TGTGCCAGCAGCTTGGCCCCCCGGACAGGGGGAATCTACGAGCAGTACTTC
v_gene: TRBV5-5
j_gene: TRBJ2-7
d_gene: TRBD1
abundance: many

CDR3aa: CCVAPNEQFF
CDR3nt: TGCTGCGTTGCCCCAAATGAGCAGTTCTTT
v_gene: TRBV29-1
j_gene: TRBJ2-1
d_gene: .
abundance: .

CDR3aa: CASSLGTSTQRDTQYF
CDR3nt: TGTGCCAGCAGCCTCGGGACTAGCACACAAAGAGACACACAGTATTTT
v_gene: TRBV11-1
j_gene: TRBJ2-3
d_gene: TRBD2
abundance: .

CDR3aa: CASSLELPGAGNEKLFF
CDR3nt: TGTGCCAGCAGCCTAGAGTTACCGGGGGCCGGTAATGAAAAACTGTTTTTT
v_gene: TRBV28
j_gene: TRBJ1-4
d_gene: .
abundance: .

CDR3aa: CASRPLPCQANEKLFF
CDR3nt: TGTGCCAGCAGACCATTACCGTGTCAGGCGAATGAAAAACTGTTTTTT
v_gene: TRBV12-3/TRBV12-4
j_gene: TRBJ1-4
d_gene: .
abundance: .

CDR3aa: CASSSRDIKKGLTGGLTQYF
CDR3nt: TGTGCCAGCAGTTCCAGGGACATCAAAAAGGGATTAACGGGAGGTCTTACGCAGTATTTT
v_gene: TRBV28
j_gene: TRBJ2-3
d_gene: .
abundance: many

CDR3aa: CSARGLAGVNEQYF
CDR3nt: TGCAGCGCCCGGGGACTAGCGGGAGTTAACGAGCAGTACTTC
v_gene: TRBV29-1
j_gene: TRBJ2-7
d_gene: TRBD2
abundance: many

CDR3aa: CTSSFADTQYF
CDR3nt: TGTACCAGCAGTTTCGCAGATACGCAGTATTTT
v_gene: TRBV6-2/TRBV6-3
j_gene: TRBJ2-3
d_gene: .
abundance: .

CDR3aa: CASSYESGWSYGYTF
CDR3nt: TGTGCCAGCAGTTACGAGTCAGGGTGGTCCTATGGCTACACCTTC
v_gene: TRBV6-5
j_gene: TRBJ1-2
d_gene: .
abundance: many

CDR3aa: CASSSTGSRPTNEKLFF
CDR3nt: TGTGCCAGCAGTTCGACAGGATCTCGTCCCACTAATGAAAAACTGTTTTTT
v_gene: TRBV6-9
j_gene: TRBJ1-4
d_gene: .
abundance: many

CDR3aa: CVSSLSRNTGDLLF
CDR3nt: TGTGTCAGCAGCTTATCCCGGAACACCGGGGATCTGCTTTTT
v_gene: TRBV11-2
j_gene: TRBJ2-2
d_gene: .
abundance: .

CDR3aa: CSARVPPSRQFF
CDR3nt: TGCAGTGCTAGAGTTCCGCCTAGTCGGCAGTTCTTC
v_gene: TRBV20-1
j_gene: TRBJ2-1
d_gene: .
abundance: few

CDR3aa: CASSQFLGEYGYTF
CDR3nt: TGCGCCAGCAGCCAATTTTTGGGCGAGTATGGCTACACCTTC
v_gene: TRBV4-1
j_gene: TRBJ1-2
d_gene: .
abundance: many

CDR3aa: CGGSYRENTEGFF
CDR3nt: TGTGGCGGCAGTTACCGGGAGAACACTGAAGGTTTCTTT
v_gene: TRBV6-5
j_gene: TRBJ1-1
d_gene: .
abundance: once

CDR3aa: CASGFLGGSTDTQYF
CDR3nt: TGCGCCAGCGGCTTCTTGGGGGGTAGCACAGATACGCAGTATTTT
v_gene: TRBV11-2
j_gene: TRBJ2-3
d_gene: .
abundance: .

CDR3aa: CASSPLSVEQFF
CDR3nt: TGTGCCAGCAGCCCACTATCTGTAGAGCAGTTCTTC
v_gene: TRBV12-3/TRBV12-4
j_gene: TRBJ2-1
d_gene: .
abundance: .

CDR3aa: CANSLGMNTEELFF
CDR3nt: TGTGCCAACAGCTTAGGGATGAACACCGAGGAGCTGTTTTTT
v_gene: TRBV11-2
j_gene: TRBJ2-2
d_gene: .
abundance: .

CDR3aa: CASSDGFPPYEPYF
CDR3nt: TGTGCCAGTAGCGACGGTTTCCCTCCCTACGAGCCGTACTTC
v_gene: TRBV11-3
j_gene: TRBJ2-7
d_gene: .
abundance: .

CDR3aa: CASTPSQGANYGYTF
CDR3nt: TGTGCCAGCACCCCATCGCAGGGGGCTAACTATGGCTACACCTTC
v_gene: TRBV28
j_gene: TRBJ1-2
d_gene: TRBD1
abundance: few

CDR3aa: CDWSVSETQYF
CDR3nt: TGTGACTGGAGTGTAAGTGAGACCCAGTACTTC
v_gene: TRBV30
j_gene: TRBJ2-5
d_gene: .
abundance: .

CDR3aa: CASSWPGLAGTRELFF
CDR3nt: TGTGCCAGCAGTTGGCCGGGACTAGCGGGAACCAGGGAGCTGTTTTTT
v_gene: TRBV6-6
j_gene: TRBJ2-2
d_gene: TRBD2
abundance: .

CDR3aa: CASSANGRSTGELFF
CDR3nt: TGTGCCAGCAGCGCTAACGGGAGATCCACCGGGGAGCTGTTTTTT
v_gene: TRBV9
j_gene: TRBJ2-2
d_gene: .
abundance: .

CDR3aa: CASSLVTSTQTVTQYF
CDR3nt: TGTGCAAGCAGCCTCGTGACTAGCACACAAACAGTTACGCAGTATTTT
v_gene: TRBV11-1
j_gene: TRBJ2-3
d_gene: TRBD2
abundance: .

CDR3aa: CASRRLANRIDTQYF
CDR3nt: TGTGCCAGCAGGAGACTAGCGAACCGCATAGATACGCAGTATTTT
v_gene: TRBV11-2
j_gene: TRBJ2-3
d_gene: TRBD2
abundance: .

CDR3aa: CASSERQGDGYTF
CDR3nt: TGTGCCAGCAGTGAAAGGCAGGGGGATGGCTACACCTTC
v_gene: TRBV6-1
j_gene: TRBJ1-2
d_gene: TRBD1
abundance: many

CDR3aa: CASSLEVGSQDTQYF
CDR3nt: TGTGCCAGCAGCTTAGAGGTTGGGAGCCAGGATACGCAGTATTTT
v_gene: TRBV11-2
j_gene: TRBJ2-3
d_gene: .
abundance: .